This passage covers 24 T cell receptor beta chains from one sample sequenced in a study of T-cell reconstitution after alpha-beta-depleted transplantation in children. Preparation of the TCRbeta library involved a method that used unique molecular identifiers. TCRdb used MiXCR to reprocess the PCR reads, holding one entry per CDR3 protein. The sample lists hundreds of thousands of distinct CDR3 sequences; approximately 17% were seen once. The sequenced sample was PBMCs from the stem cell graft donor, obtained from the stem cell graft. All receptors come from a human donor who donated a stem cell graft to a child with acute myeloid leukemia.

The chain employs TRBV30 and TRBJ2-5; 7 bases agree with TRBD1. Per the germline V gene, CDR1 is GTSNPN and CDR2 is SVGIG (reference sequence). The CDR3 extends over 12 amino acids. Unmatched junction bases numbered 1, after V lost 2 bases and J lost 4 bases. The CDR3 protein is CAWSPGGETQYF. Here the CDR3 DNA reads TGTGCCTGGAGTCCAGGGGGAGAGACCCAGTACTTC.

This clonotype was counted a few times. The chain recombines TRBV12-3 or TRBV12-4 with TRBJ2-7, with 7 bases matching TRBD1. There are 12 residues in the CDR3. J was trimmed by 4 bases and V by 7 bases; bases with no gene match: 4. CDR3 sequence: CASKAQGYEQYF. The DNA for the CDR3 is TGTGCCAGCAAAGCACAGGGGTACGAGCAGTACTTC.

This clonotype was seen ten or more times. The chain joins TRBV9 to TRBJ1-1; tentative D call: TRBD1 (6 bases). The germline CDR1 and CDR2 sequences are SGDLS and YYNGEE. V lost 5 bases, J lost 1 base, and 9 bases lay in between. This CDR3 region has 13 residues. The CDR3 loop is CASSGGRNTEAFF. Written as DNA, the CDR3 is TGTGCCAGCAGTGGGGGGCGGAACACTGAAGCTTTCTTT.

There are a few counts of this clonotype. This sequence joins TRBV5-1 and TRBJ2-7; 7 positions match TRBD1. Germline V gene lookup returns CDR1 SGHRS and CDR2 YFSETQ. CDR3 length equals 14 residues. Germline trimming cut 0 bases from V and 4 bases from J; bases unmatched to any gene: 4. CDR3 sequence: CASSLDRGSYEQYV. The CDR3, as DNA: TGCGCCAGCAGCTTGGACAGGGGTTCGTACGAGCAGTACGTC.

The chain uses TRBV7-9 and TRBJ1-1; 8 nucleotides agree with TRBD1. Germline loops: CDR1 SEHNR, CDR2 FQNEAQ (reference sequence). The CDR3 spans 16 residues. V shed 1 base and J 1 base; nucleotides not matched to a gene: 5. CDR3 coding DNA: TGTGCCAGCAGCTTAGGACAGGGGAGTCCGAACACTGAAGCTTTCTTT. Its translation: CASSLGQGSPNTEAFF.

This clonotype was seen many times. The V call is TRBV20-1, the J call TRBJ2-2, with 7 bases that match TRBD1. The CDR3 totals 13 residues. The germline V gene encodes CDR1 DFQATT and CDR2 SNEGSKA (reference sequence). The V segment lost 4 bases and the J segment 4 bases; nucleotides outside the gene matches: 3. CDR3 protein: CSAIAGGTGELFF. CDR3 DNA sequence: TGCAGTGCTATAGCAGGGGGCACCGGGGAGCTGTTTTTT.

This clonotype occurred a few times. The CDR3 DNA follows: TGCAGCGTTGACAAAGGGCAGAACACTGAAGCTTTCTTT. It yields the protein CSVDKGQNTEAFF. V and J are TRBV29-1 and TRBJ1-1; D call uncertain. Germline values: CDR1 SQVTM, CDR2 ANQGSEA. Trimming left V 3 bases short and J 1 base short, with 9 bases between. This CDR3 comprises 13 residues.

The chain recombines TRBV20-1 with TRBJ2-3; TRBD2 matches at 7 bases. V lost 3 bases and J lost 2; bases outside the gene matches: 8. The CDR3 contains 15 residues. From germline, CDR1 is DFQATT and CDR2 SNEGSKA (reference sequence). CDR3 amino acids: CSARVWGGSTDTQYF. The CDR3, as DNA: TGCAGTGCTAGGGTTTGGGGGGGATCCACAGATACGCAGTATTTT.

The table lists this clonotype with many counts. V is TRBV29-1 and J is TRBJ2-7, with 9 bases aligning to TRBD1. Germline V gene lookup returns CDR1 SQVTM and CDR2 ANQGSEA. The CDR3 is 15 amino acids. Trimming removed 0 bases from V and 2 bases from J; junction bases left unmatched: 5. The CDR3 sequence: CSVEEYRGPTYEQYF. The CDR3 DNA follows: TGCAGCGTTGAAGAGTACAGGGGGCCCACCTACGAGCAGTACTTC.

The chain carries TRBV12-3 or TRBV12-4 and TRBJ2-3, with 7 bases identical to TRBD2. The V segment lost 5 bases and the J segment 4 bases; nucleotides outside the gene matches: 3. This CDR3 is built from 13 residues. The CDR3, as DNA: TGTGCCAGCAGTAGCGGGGTCGCAGATACGCAGTATTTT. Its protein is CASSSGVADTQYF.

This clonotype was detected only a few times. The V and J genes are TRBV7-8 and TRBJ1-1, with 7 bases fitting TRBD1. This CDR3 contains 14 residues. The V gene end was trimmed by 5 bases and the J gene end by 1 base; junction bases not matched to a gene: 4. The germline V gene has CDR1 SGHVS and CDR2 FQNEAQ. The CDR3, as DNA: TGTGCCAGCAGCGATTGGACAGGGAACACTGAAGCTTTCTTT. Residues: CASSDWTGNTEAFF.

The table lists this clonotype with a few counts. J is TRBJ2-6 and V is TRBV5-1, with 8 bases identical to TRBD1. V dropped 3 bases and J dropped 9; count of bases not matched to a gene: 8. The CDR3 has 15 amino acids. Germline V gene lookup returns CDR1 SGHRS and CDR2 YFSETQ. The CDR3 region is CASSSGQGPLNVLTF. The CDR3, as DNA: TGCGCCAGCAGCTCTGGACAGGGCCCCCTCAACGTCCTGACTTTC.

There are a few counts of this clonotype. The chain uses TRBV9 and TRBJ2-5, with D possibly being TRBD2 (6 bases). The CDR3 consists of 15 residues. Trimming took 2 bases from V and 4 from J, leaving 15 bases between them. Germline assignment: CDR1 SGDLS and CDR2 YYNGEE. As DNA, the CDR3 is TGTGCCAGCAGCGTGACTCAGGGACTTGGAGAGACCCAGTACTTC. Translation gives CASSVTQGLGETQYF.

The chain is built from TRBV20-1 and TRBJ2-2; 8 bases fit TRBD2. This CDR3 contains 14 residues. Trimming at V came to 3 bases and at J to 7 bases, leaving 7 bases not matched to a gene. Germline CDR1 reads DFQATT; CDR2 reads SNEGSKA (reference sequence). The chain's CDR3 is CSASSGTSDGELFF. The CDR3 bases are TGCAGTGCTAGCTCCGGGACTAGTGACGGGGAGCTGTTTTTT.

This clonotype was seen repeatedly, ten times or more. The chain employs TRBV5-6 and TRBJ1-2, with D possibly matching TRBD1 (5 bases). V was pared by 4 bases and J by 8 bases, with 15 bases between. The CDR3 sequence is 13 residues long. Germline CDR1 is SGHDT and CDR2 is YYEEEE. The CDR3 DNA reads TGTGCCAGCAGCCCACGGACATCGATCGGCTACACCTTC. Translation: CASSPRTSIGYTF.

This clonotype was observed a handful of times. The CDR3 DNA is TGTGCCAGCAATAGGGACCCGCAGTACTTC. It translates to CASNRDPQYF. This chain links TRBV27 with TRBJ2-5; possibly TRBD1 or TRBD2 for D (5 bases each). This CDR3 comprises 10 residues. CDR1 and CDR2 from the germline V gene are MNHEY and SMNVEV (reference sequence). Trimming left V 7 bases short and J 11 bases short, with 11 bases between.

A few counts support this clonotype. The CDR3 sequence: CARLSGQQGAGEQYF. The CDR3 DNA is TGCGCCAGACTCTCCGGCCAACAGGGGGCGGGCGAGCAGTACTTC. The rearrangement joins TRBV5-1 to TRBJ2-7; 9 positions match TRBD1. Per the germline V gene, CDR1 is SGHRS and CDR2 is YFSETQ. There are 15 residues in the CDR3. V was pared by 8 bases and J by 6 bases, with 15 bases of the junction left unmatched.

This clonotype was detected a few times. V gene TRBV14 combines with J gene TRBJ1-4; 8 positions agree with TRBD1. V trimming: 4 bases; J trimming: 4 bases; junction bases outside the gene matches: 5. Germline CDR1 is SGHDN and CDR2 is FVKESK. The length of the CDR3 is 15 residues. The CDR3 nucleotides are TGTGCCAGCAGCCGACAGGGGCATTATAATGAAAAACTGTTTTTT. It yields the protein CASSRQGHYNEKLFF.

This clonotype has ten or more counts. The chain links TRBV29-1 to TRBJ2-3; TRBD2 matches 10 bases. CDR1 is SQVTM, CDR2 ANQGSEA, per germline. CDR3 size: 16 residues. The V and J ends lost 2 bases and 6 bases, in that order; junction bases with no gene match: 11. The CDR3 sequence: CSVELLERGGRDTQYF. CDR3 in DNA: TGCAGCGTTGAACTGTTGGAGCGGGGGGGCCGGGATACGCAGTATTTT.

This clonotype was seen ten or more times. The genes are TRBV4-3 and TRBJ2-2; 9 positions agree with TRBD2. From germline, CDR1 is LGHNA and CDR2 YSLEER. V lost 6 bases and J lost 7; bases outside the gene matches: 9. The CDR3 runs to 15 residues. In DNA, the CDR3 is TGCGCCAGCAGTCTCAGCGGGGGGATCGGCGGGGAGCTGTTTTTT. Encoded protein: CASSLSGGIGGELFF.

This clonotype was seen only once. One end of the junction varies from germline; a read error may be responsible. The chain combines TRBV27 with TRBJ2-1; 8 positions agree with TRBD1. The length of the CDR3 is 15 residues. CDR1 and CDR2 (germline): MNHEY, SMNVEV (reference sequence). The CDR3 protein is CASTLTGGNYNEQFF. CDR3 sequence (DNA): TGTGCCAGCACTTTAACAGGGGGTAATTACAATGAGCAGTTCTTC.

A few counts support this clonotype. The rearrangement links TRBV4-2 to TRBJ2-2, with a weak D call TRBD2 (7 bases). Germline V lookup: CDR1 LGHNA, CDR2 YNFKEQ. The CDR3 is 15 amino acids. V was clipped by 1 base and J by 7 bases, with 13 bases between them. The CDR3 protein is CASSQVSGGGGELFF. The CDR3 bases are TGTGCCAGCAGCCAAGTTTCGGGGGGCGGCGGGGAGCTGTTTTTT.

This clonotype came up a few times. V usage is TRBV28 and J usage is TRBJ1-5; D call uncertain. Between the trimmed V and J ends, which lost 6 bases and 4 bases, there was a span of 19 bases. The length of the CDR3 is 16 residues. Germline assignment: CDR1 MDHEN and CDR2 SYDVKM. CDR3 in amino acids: CASSFISGSLNQPQHF. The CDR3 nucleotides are TGTGCCAGCAGCTTCATTTCCGGGTCCCTTAATCAGCCCCAGCATTTT.

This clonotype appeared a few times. The CDR3 sequence is CASTLGDEQFF. As DNA, the CDR3 is TGCGCCAGCACCCTTGGGGATGAGCAGTTCTTC. This sequence joins TRBV4-1 and TRBJ2-1; D not certain. Germline V gene sequence: CDR1 MGHRA, CDR2 YSYEKL. The length of the CDR3 is 11 residues. The V gene lost 7 bases and the J gene lost 8 bases, with 9 bases spanning the gap.